One and the same sample provided the 16 T cell receptor beta chains below, sequenced in a study of shared clonotypes between healthy human individuals. Assay used: immunoSEQ multiplex PCR; TCRdb lists only in-frame clones, some missing. The sample shows some 2,400,000 clones, roughly 95% of them seen only once. The sample taken for sequencing was naive CD4+ T cells sorted from blood. As to subset: CD45RA+ positively selected. These receptors all stem from a young man in good health.

J is TRBJ1-5 and V is TRBV6-1; no firm D call. Germline V gene sequence: CDR1 MNHNS, CDR2 SASEGT. CDR3 length: 14 amino acids. V lost 4 bases to trimming and J lost 5 bases, with 12 bases between them. The CDR3 spells CASSASRLDQPQHF. CDR3 nucleotides: TGTGCCAGCAGTGCGAGCAGGCTGGATCAGCCCCAGCATTTT.

In the case of this clone: Additional DNA sequences in this sample encode the identical CDR3. This chain connects TRBV11-2 to TRBJ2-1; possible D gene TRBD1, 6 bases. The V and J ends lost 0 bases and 10 bases respectively, with 10 bases between them. The CDR3 length is 13 residues. Germline V lookup: CDR1 SGHAT, CDR2 FQNNGV. CDR3 region: CASSLDRGGEQFF. CDR3 sequence (DNA): TGTGCCAGCAGCTTAGACAGGGGTGGGGAGCAGTTCTTC.

The V call is TRBV25-1, the J call TRBJ2-2, with 7 bases identical to TRBD1. V gave up 1 base and J gave up 4 bases; unmatched junction bases: 9. The CDR3 has 17 residues. The germline gives CDR1 MGHDK, CDR2 SYGVNS. In DNA, the CDR3 is TGTGCCAGCAGTGAATTAGACGACAGGGTCGGCACCGGGGAGCTGTTTTTT. Translating it yields CASSELDDRVGTGELFF.

The rearrangement links TRBV25-1 to TRBJ1-3; possible D gene TRBD1, 6 bases. Trimming left V 5 bases short and J 1 base short, with 12 bases between. Per germline, CDR1 MGHDK and CDR2 SYGVNS. The CDR3 runs to 15 residues. CDR3 protein: CASSYPGASGNTIYF. The CDR3 coding sequence is TGTGCCAGCAGTTACCCAGGGGCATCTGGAAACACCATATATTTT.

A remark on this clone: Other DNA variants within this sample encode the same CDR3. The chain combines TRBV6-4 with TRBJ2-3, with TRBD2 matching 10 bases. CDR1 is MRHNA, CDR2 SNTAGT, per germline. Unmatched junction bases numbered 2, after V lost 5 bases and J lost 0 bases. The CDR3 consists of 15 residues. In DNA form, the CDR3 reads TGTGCCAGCAGTTTGGGACTAGCGAGCACAGATACGCAGTATTTT. This gives the protein CASSLGLASTDTQYF.

J is TRBJ2-1 and V is TRBV9; 11 bases match TRBD2. The CDR3 is 15 amino acids. Looked up from germline, CDR1 is SGDLS and CDR2 is YYNGEE. The V segment lost 4 bases and the J segment 6 bases; nucleotides outside the gene matches: 6. The CDR3 is CASSPFSGRANEQFF. The CDR3 nucleotides are TGTGCCAGCAGCCCGTTTAGCGGGAGGGCCAATGAGCAGTTCTTC.

This clone was observed once. The CDR3 reads CSVEESRGRAGETQYF. Here the CDR3 DNA reads TGCAGCGTTGAAGAGTCTAGGGGGAGGGCCGGAGAGACCCAGTACTTC. The V gene is TRBV29-1, the J gene TRBJ2-5; D perhaps matches TRBD2 (7 bases). This CDR3 is built from 16 residues. Trimming stripped 0 bases from V and 4 bases from J, with 18 bases between. Germline lookup yields CDR1 SQVTM and CDR2 ANQGSEA.

The V gene is TRBV28, the J gene TRBJ1-1; D gene ambiguous. Deletions cut 8 bases from V and 5 bases from J, with 18 bases between. The V gene's germline CDR1 is MDHEN and CDR2 SYDVKM. This CDR3 has 14 amino acids. Here the CDR3 DNA reads TGTGCCAGCTGCGACCAAGGGAAGTTAACTGAAGCTTTCTTT. This gives the protein CASCDQGKLTEAFF.

This clone came up once. This chain connects TRBV11-2 to TRBJ2-7; 10 bases fit TRBD1. Germline assignment: CDR1 SGHAT and CDR2 FQNNGV. The CDR3 loop spans 15 amino acids. Trimming took 7 bases from V and 4 from J; bases not matched to a gene: 10. Here the CDR3 DNA reads TGTGCCAGCACCAGAGGGGACAGGGGTAGTTACGAGCAGTACTTC. It specifies CASTRGDRGSYEQYF.

The chain uses TRBV30 and TRBJ2-1; D is undetermined. Germline-derived CDR1 and CDR2 are GTSNPN and SVGIG (reference sequence). The CDR3 is 15 amino acids. Trimming removed 1 base at V and 1 base at J, with 11 bases between. CDR3: CAWSGEGKSYNEQFF. The CDR3 DNA is TGTGCCTGGAGTGGAGAAGGCAAGTCCTACAATGAGCAGTTCTTC.

The rearrangement links TRBV5-4 to TRBJ2-2, with D maybe TRBD2 (6 bases). The length of the CDR3 is 16 residues. From germline, CDR1 is SGHNT and CDR2 YYREEE (reference sequence). Trimming shortened V by 0 bases and J by 4 bases, and 13 bases separated the two germline ends. As DNA, the CDR3 is TGTGCCAGCAGCTTGGTGTCTAGCGTTGCCACCGGGGAGCTGTTTTTT. This encodes CASSLVSSVATGELFF.

The chain links TRBV30 to TRBJ2-2; a weak D match, TRBD1 (5 bases). The CDR3 contains 13 residues. V lost 4 bases, J lost 7 bases, and 13 bases lay in between. CDR1 is GTSNPN and CDR2 is SVGIG in the germline V gene (reference sequence). The chain's CDR3 is CAWKSQGIGELFF. The CDR3 region has the DNA TGTGCCTGGAAGTCGCAGGGAATCGGGGAGCTGTTTTTT.

V is TRBV19 and J is TRBJ2-7; 13 nucleotides match TRBD2. V trimming: 6 bases; J trimming: 6 bases; junction bases outside the gene matches: 11. Germline V gives CDR1 LNHDA, CDR2 SQIVND (reference sequence). CDR3 length: 16 amino acids. CDR3 sequence: CASSLRAGTSGIEQYF. DNA of the CDR3: TGTGCCAGTAGCTTACGGGCCGGGACTAGCGGGATCGAGCAGTACTTC.

V gene TRBV6-1 combines with J gene TRBJ1-2; D ambiguous. This CDR3 region has 20 residues. The germline V and J ends were trimmed by 6 bases and 4 bases, with 33 bases remaining between them. Germline V CDR1 and CDR2: MNHNS, SASEGT. The CDR3 nucleotides are TGTGCCAGCAGAGAAAAGAAGTTCGACACTCAGGTAGCTGCCAGCTATGGCTACACCTTC. This encodes CASREKKFDTQVAASYGYTF.

The chain uses TRBV7-8 and TRBJ2-2, with 12 bases identical to TRBD2. Germline CDR1 is SGHVS and CDR2 is FQNEAQ. This CDR3 comprises 20 residues. Germline trimming cut 8 bases from V and 4 bases from J; bases unmatched to any gene: 20. Here the CDR3 DNA reads TGTGCCAGCCACAGCTTAGGACTCCCTAGCGGGAGGGCCGGCACCGGGGAGCTGTTTTTT. This gives the protein CASHSLGLPSGRAGTGELFF.

The gene calls are TRBV7-2 and TRBJ2-7; D is ambiguous. V lost 0 bases and J 3 bases, leaving 3 bases between the germline ends. Germline CDR1 SGHTA, CDR2 FQGNSA. The CDR3 has 12 amino acids. The CDR3 sequence: CASSLAFYEQYF. The CDR3 DNA reads as TGTGCCAGCAGCTTAGCATTCTACGAGCAGTACTTC.